The 15 T cell receptor beta chains given below trace back to one sample, sequenced in a study of T cell responses to AZD1222 COVID-19 vaccine. Method: immunoSEQ multiplex PCR; TCRdb's copy keeps in-frame clones and lacks some. The sample carries about 180,000 clones, about nine tenths recorded once. The sequencing here drew on peripheral blood, taken 28 days after the second AZD1222 dose. These TCRs come from an adult who received the AZD1222 COVID-19 vaccine.

The rearrangement uses TRBV18 and TRBJ2-7; D is uncertain. This CDR3 comprises 14 residues. Per germline, CDR1 KGHSH and CDR2 LQKENI. V was pared by 1 base and J by 4 bases, with 11 bases between. The CDR3 bases are TGTGCCAGCTCACCACAGGGATCTCAGTACGAGCAGTACTTC. Protein sequence: CASSPQGSQYEQYF.

The V and J genes are TRBV5-1 and TRBJ1-1; tentatively, D is TRBD1 (5 bases). The CDR3 is 13 residues long. The ends were cut back, 2 bases at V and 6 bases at J, with 11 bases in the middle. CDR1 and CDR2 from the germline V gene are SGHRS and YFSETQ. The CDR3 protein is CASSFGTPPEAFF. The CDR3 DNA reads as TGCGCCAGCAGCTTCGGGACTCCGCCTGAAGCTTTCTTT. Drawing the rest from reference TRBV5-1 and TRBJ1-1, the complete variable domain is KAGVTQTPRYLIKTRGQQVTLSCSPISGHRSVSWYQQTPGQGLQFLFEYFSETQRNKGNFPGRFSGRQFSNSRSEMNVSTLELGDSALYLCASSFGTPPEAFFGQGTRLTVV.

This chain uses TRBV10-3 with TRBJ2-3; TRBD1 agrees at 8 bases. The CDR3 runs to 13 residues. J gave up 3 bases and V 10 bases, and 6 bases lay outside the gene matches. Germline V gene data show CDR1 as ENHRY and CDR2 as SYGVKD. The CDR3 is CATLGQGTDTQYF. The DNA for the CDR3 is TGTGCCACGCTTGGACAGGGAACAGATACGCAGTATTTT.

The V gene is TRBV28, the J gene TRBJ1-1; a weak D match, TRBD1 (5 bases). This CDR3 contains 14 residues. The germline gives CDR1 MDHEN, CDR2 SYDVKM. V shed 4 bases and J shed 10 bases, with 19 bases lying between them. The DNA of the CDR3 is TGTGCCAGCAGTTCTGCGGGGGGTGAGTCGCGAGCTTTCTTT. Protein: CASSSAGGESRAFF.

The V gene is TRBV18, the J gene TRBJ2-1; TRBD2 matches 10 bases. The V gene end was trimmed by 5 bases and the J gene end by 2 bases; junction bases not matched to a gene: 0. CDR1 KGHSH and CDR2 LQKENI come from the germline V gene. The CDR3 has 14 residues. CDR3 protein: CASSTSGTYNEQFF. For the CDR3, the DNA is TGTGCCAGCTCAACTAGCGGGACCTACAATGAGCAGTTCTTC. Full variable domain (missing parts from reference TRBV18 and TRBJ2-1): NAGVMQNPRHLVRRRGQEARLRCSPMKGHSHVYWYRQLPEEGLKFMVYLQKENIIDESGMPKERFSAEFPKEGPSILRIQQVVRGDSAAYFCASSTSGTYNEQFFGPGTRLTVL.

CDR3 sequence (DNA): TGTGCCAGCAGGGTAACAGGGGTCGTCCTCGTCAACAATCAGCCCCAGCATTTT. Protein product: CASRVTGVVLVNNQPQHF. The V call is TRBV28, the J call TRBJ1-5; 7 positions match TRBD1. Germline V gives CDR1 MDHEN, CDR2 SYDVKM. Losses at the gene ends were 6 bases for V and 3 bases for J; bases not matched to a gene: 17. The CDR3 totals 18 residues.

This rearrangement joins TRBV12-3 or TRBV12-4 to TRBJ2-1; D is ambiguous. The CDR3 length is 11 residues. V lost 6 bases to trimming and J lost 8 bases, with 8 bases between them. DNA for the CDR3: TGTGCCAGCAGCCCTGAGGATGAGCAGTTCTTC. Its translation: CASSPEDEQFF.

The J gene is TRBJ1-3, the V gene TRBV2; D remains unclear. The V gene's germline CDR1 is SNHLY and CDR2 FYNNEI. This CDR3 spans 16 amino acids. The V end was cut by 6 bases, the J end by 2 bases, with 17 bases between. The CDR3 region has the DNA TGTGCCAGCAGAAACGCAGGAGGAGCCCCTGGAAACACCATATATTTT. It codes for CASRNAGGAPGNTIYF.

The chain's CDR3 is CASSLNRLGELFF. In nucleotides, the CDR3 is TGTGCCAGCAGCTTGAACAGGCTCGGGGAGCTGTTTTTT. The chain recombines TRBV5-6 with TRBJ2-2, with a possible D match to TRBD1 (5 bases). Trimming cost V 1 base and J 7 bases, with 8 bases left between them. The germline V gene has CDR1 SGHDT and CDR2 YYEEEE. The CDR3 has 13 amino acids.

The chain couples TRBV1 to TRBJ2-1; whether TRBD2, the table's D call, matches the DNA was not checked. TRBV1 is designated a pseudogene. The length of the CDR3 is 19 residues. The CDR3 loop is CTSSQDLALIAGVLNEQFF. The CDR3, as DNA: TGCACCAGCAGCCAAGATCTGGCCCTCATAGCGGGAGTGTTAAATGAGCAGTTCTTC.

V and J are TRBV3-1 (or the pseudogene TRBV3-2) and TRBJ2-7; D is perhaps TRBD1 or TRBD2 (5 bases each). V was cut by 4 bases and J by 7 bases, with 23 bases left in between. This CDR3 spans 16 amino acids. Germline V CDR1 and CDR2: LGHDT, YNNKEL (reference sequence). The DNA for the CDR3 is TGTGCCAGCAGCCCCAATAAGGGACGCCAGAGTGGGGAGCAGTACTTC. It is translated as CASSPNKGRQSGEQYF.

CDR3 sequence reads: CASSQVIVQSSYNEQFF. The CDR3 DNA sequence: TGCGCCAGCAGCCAAGTAATAGTACAGAGCTCCTACAATGAGCAGTTCTTC. J is TRBJ2-1 and V is TRBV4-3; unclear D gene. Germline-derived CDR1 and CDR2 are LGHNA and YSLEER. This CDR3 region has 17 residues. The germline V and J ends were trimmed by 1 base and 0 bases, with 13 bases remaining between them.

The chain combines TRBV28 with TRBJ1-3; D ambiguous. V dropped 2 bases and J dropped 4 bases, with 6 bases sitting between them. CDR1 is MDHEN and CDR2 is SYDVKM in the germline V gene. This CDR3 has 13 amino acids. CDR3 nucleotide sequence: TGTGCCAGCAGTTTACTGCACGGAAACACCATATATTTT. Protein sequence: CASSLLHGNTIYF.

This clone showed up just once. V usage is TRBV6-6 and J usage is TRBJ1-2; 9 positions match TRBD1. The CDR3 runs 13 residues. CDR1 is MNHNY, CDR2 SVGAGI, per germline (reference sequence). V trimming: 8 bases; J trimming: 2 bases; junction bases outside the gene matches: 3. The CDR3 coding sequence is TGTGCCAGCCGGACAGGGGCCAACTATGGCTACACCTTC. Protein: CASRTGANYGYTF.

J is TRBJ2-3 and V is TRBV19; tentatively, D is TRBD1 or TRBD2 (7 bases each). There are 18 residues in the CDR3. Germline CDR1 LNHDA, CDR2 SQIVND (reference sequence). The germline V and J ends were trimmed by 5 bases and 2 bases, with 23 bases remaining between them. The CDR3 loop is CASSGTARREHPTDTQYF. The CDR3 nucleotides are TGTGCCAGTAGTGGGACAGCTCGGCGGGAGCACCCCACAGATACGCAGTATTTT.